The present T cell receptor beta chain was sequenced within a study of CD8+CD57+ T cells in acquired aplastic anemia (dated by TCRdb to the late 2010s). The study in broad terms: Extracted DNA from sorted CD4+ and CD8+ cells averaged approximately 3 ug, ranging from roughly 0.17 to 27.4 ug. A CD8+CD57+ expansion meant a frequency higher than the mean frequency seen in healthy subjects. General study outcomes and caveats: Patients and healthy controls showed no significant difference in CD8+ Simpson's diversity (P=0.060). Although 25 to 30 CD8+ CDR3 sequences were shared by patients and controls, these sequences appeared highly expressed in patients and within the immunodominant clones of patients.

This clonotype was counted a few times. The clone's antigen remains unknown. No much larger clone is present one base from it, and per-base qualities are unavailable. Expansion of CD8+CD57+ cells had been shown by flow cytometry in the patients chosen for sequencing. Every patient had severe acquired aplastic anemia, diagnosed using the International Study of Aplastic Anemia and Agranulocytosis and Camitta criteria. At the time blood was sampled, none of the patients had received any therapy. In this study, sorted CD4+ and CD8+ T cells from the blood of healthy subjects and of severe aplastic anemia patients had their TCR repertoires deep-sequenced. Patients were enrolled in the USA under clinicaltrials.gov protocols 00001620, 01623167, 00001397, 00071045, 00081523 and 00961064. Ficoll-Paque density gradient centrifugation was used to isolate peripheral blood mononuclear cells. CD4+ and CD8+ T cells were sorted by FACS or magnetic beads before DNA extraction.

TCR beta VDJ combination and CDR3 sequence profiling used genomic DNA as the template. TCR repertoire sequencing was run on an Illumina HiSeq 2000. The source study handled its data this way. TRBV/TRBJ rearrangement plots, CDR3 size and DJ length profiles, and Simpson's diversity index were used to evaluate the repertoires. The immunodominant clone was defined as the most abundant DNA sequence in deep sequencing data. CDR3 amino acid sequences were screened for sharing across subjects and were compared with published repertoires and the VDJdb database. TCRdb trimmed the raw reads at Q25, called clones with MiXCR and kept productive beta chains. Each CDR3 protein gets just one entry, which takes the most common genes and DNA from the rows behind it. TCRdb, not the original authors, processed these V and J calls. The sample table records around 500,000 distinct CDR3 sequences; around 30% of these occur just once. The ten biggest clones cover roughly 0.89% of the sample.

The clonotype originates from a human donor with aplastic anemia. The sample consisted of sorted CD4+, CD8+, or CD8+CD57+ T cells (not recorded which) from PBMCs.

DNA sequence: TGTGCCAGCAGCCAAGATAGAGGACAGGTGAACACTGAAGCTTTCTTT. The translation is CASSQDRGQVNTEAFF. Recombination joined TRBV14 with TRBJ1-1; 7 central bases correspond to TRBD1. For this chain, trimming is 0 bases at the V end and 0 bases at the J end, and the number of junction bases without a gene match is 4. The CDR3 sequence holds 16 residues, the cysteine and phenylalanine included. Only the CDR3 portion is preserved as DNA: 48 bases, with reading frame beginning at the first base. According to the germline V gene, CDR1 reads SGHDN and CDR2 reads FVKESK.